This T cell receptor (beta chain) was sequenced in a study of technical replicates of blood from a few donors. Clones were read by immunoSEQ multiplex PCR, and TCRdb kept only the in-frame ones, dropping some. The sample shows 55,000 to 80,000 clones, over 85% of them seen only once. Sample: PBMCs. The TCR originated in a human donor in good health. Some clones in this sample may be carry-over from other donors' samples.

CDR3 residues: CASSIEGGTQYF. In nucleotides, the CDR3 is TGTGCCAGTAGTATAGAAGGGGGGACCCAGTACTTC. The chain combines TRBV19 with TRBJ2-5, with a possible D match to TRBD1 (6 bases). V gave up 0 bases and J gave up 7 bases, with 6 bases separating them. The CDR3 totals 12 residues. Germline CDR1 is LNHDA and CDR2 is SQIVND (reference sequence).